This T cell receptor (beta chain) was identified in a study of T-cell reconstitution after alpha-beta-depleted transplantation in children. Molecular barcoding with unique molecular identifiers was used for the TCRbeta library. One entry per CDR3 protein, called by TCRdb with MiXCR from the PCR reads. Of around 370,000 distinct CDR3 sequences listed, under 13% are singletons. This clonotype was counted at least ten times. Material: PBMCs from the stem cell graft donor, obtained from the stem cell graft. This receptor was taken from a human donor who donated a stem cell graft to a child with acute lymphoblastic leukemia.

CDR3: CASSSSTGGEQYF. The CDR3 DNA reads as TGTGCCAGCAGCTCGTCCACAGGGGGCGAGCAGTACTTC. The chain recombines TRBV7-9 with TRBJ2-7, with 8 bases aligning to TRBD1. The trim removed 4 bases at V and 6 bases at J, leaving 5 bases unmatched. From germline, CDR1 is SEHNR and CDR2 FQNEAQ (reference sequence). CDR3 size: 13 residues.